Described below is a single T cell receptor (beta chain) sequence and its context. The data were obtained in a study of blood T cell repertoires in COVID-19. TCRdb's copy holds only in-frame clones and misses some; the assay was immunoSEQ multiplex PCR. The sample holds around 200,000 clones; about 83% are singletons and the top ten take 2.5% to 3.5%. This CDR3 is built from 15 residues. The J segment lost 6 bases and the V segment lost 7 bases, leaving 11 bases of the junction unmatched. The V gene's germline CDR1 is SNHLY and CDR2 FYNNEI. This sequence joins TRBV2 and TRBJ2-1, with 8 bases lining up with TRBD2. The clonotype was recovered from a man aged 45-65 years with active or convalescent COVID-19. Sequencing was done on a sample of peripheral blood. The CDR3 protein is CASKLAGGFANEQFF. The DNA of the CDR3 is TGTGCCAGCAAACTTGCGGGGGGCTTCGCCAATGAGCAGTTCTTC.